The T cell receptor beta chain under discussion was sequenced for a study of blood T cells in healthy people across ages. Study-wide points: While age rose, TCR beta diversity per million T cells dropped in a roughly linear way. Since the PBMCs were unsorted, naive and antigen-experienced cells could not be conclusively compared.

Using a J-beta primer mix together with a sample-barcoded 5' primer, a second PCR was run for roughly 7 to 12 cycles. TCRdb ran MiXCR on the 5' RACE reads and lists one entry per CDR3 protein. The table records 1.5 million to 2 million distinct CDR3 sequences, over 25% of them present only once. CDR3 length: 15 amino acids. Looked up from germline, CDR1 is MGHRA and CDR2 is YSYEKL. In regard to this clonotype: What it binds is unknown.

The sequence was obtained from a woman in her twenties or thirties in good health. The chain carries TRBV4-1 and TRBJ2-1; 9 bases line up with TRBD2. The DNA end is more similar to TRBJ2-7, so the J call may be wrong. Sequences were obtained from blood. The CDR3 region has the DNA TGCGCCAGCAGCCAATTAGCGGGGGTCTACAATGAGCAGTACTTC. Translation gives CASSQLAGVYNEQYF.